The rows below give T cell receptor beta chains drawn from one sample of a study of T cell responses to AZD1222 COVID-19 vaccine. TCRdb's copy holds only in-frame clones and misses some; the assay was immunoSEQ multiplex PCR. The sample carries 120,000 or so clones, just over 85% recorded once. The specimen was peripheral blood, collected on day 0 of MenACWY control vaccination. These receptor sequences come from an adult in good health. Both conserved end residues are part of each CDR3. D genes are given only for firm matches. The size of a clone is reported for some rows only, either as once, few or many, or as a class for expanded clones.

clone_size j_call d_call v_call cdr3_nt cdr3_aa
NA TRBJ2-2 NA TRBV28 TGTGCCAGCAGTTTGCAGGGCTACACCGGGGAGCTGTTTTTT CASSLQGYTGELFF
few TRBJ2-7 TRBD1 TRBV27 TGTGCCAGCAGTCCAGGGACAGGATACGAGCAGTACTTC CASSPGTGYEQYF
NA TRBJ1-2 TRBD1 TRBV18 TGTGCCAGCTCACCACGGACAGGGGGCTCTGATGGCTACACCTTC CASSPRTGGSDGYTF
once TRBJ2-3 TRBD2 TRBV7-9 TGTGCCAGCAGCTTAGGACTAGCGGGAGCGAGCGCAGATACGCAGTATTTT CASSLGLAGASADTQYF
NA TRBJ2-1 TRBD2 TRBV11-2 TGTGCCAGCAGCTTACTAGCGGGAGCTAGGGATGAGCAGTTCTTC CASSLLAGARDEQFF
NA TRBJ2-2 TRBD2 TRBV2 TGTGCCAGCAGTGAATTGGGACTAGCGGAGGCAACCGGGGAGCTGTTTTTT CASSELGLAEATGELFF
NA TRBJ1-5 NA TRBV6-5 TGTGCCAGCAGTTCAACGAGGGCCAATCAGCCCCAGCATTTT CASSSTRANQPQHF
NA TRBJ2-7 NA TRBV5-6 TGTGCCAGCAGCTTCCGGTCTCTATCGGACTTAGCCCCCTACGAGCAGTACTTC CASSFRSLSDLAPYEQYF
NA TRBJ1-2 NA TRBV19 TGTGCCACCCAGCAGGTTGGGGCGAACTATGGCTACACCTTC CATQQVGANYGYTF
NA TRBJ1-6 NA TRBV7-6 TGTGCCAGCAGCTTAGGAGGGCAGGGTTTTAATTCACCCCTCCACTTT CASSLGGQGFNSPLHF
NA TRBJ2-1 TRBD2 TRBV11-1 TGTGCCAGCAGCTTAGACCCTAGCGGGATCAATGAGCAGTTCTTC CASSLDPSGINEQFF
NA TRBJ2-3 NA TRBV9 TGTGCCAGCAGCGTAGACCTCACCTCCACAGATACGCAGTATTTT CASSVDLTSTDTQYF
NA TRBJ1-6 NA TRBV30 TGTGCCTGGAGCAGGACATCCCCGAGCTCCTATAATTCACCCCTCCACTTT CAWSRTSPSSYNSPLHF
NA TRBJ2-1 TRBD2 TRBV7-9 TGTGCCAGCAGTGCGGGAGCAGACTTCGATGAGCAGTTCTTC CASSAGADFDEQFF
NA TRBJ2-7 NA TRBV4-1 TGCGCCAGCAGCCAAGGGGACACCCTGGTATACGAGCAGTACTTC CASSQGDTLVYEQYF
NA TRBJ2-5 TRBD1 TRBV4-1 TGCGCCAGCAGCCAAGATGTAACAGGGGGCGCGAAGACCCAGTACTTC CASSQDVTGGAKTQYF
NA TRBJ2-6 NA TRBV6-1 TGTGCCAGCAGTGAACTCATAACCTCTGGGGCCAACGTCCTGACTTTC CASSELITSGANVLTF
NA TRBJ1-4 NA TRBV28 TGTGCCAGCAGTTTAGAGGGTATTAATGAAAAACTGTTTTTT CASSLEGINEKLFF
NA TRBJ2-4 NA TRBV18 TGTGCCAGCTCACCAGGGACAACTGGTAACATTCAGTACTTC CASSPGTTGNIQYF
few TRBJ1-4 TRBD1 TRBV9 TGTGCCAGCAGCGAGGAACAGGGGCGGTATGAAAAACTGTTTTTT CASSEEQGRYEKLFF
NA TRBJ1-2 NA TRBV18 TGTGCCAGCTCACCACTCCGCGAGGGGGACGGCTACACCTTC CASSPLREGDGYTF
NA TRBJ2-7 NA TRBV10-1 TGCGCCAGCAGCCCCGGGACATCTGTTATCAGGCAGTACTTC CASSPGTSVIRQYF
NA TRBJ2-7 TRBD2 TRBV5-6 TGTGCCAGCAGCTTGAGGGGACTAGCGGCCTCCTACGAGCAGTACTTC CASSLRGLAASYEQYF
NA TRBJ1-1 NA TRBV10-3 TGTGCCTCCGCGAGGCAGGGGATGAACACTGAAGCTTTCTTT CASARQGMNTEAFF
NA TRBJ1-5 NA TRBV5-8 TGTGCCAGCAGCCGGACCGTGAATCAGCCCCAGCATTTT CASSRTVNQPQHF
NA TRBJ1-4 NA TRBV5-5 TGTGCCAGCAGCTACCGGACTGCAACTAATGAAAAACTGTTTTTT CASSYRTATNEKLFF
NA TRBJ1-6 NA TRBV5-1 TGCGCCAGCAGCGGGGGCAGTGCTGGGGAATCACCCCTCCACTTT CASSGGSAGESPLHF
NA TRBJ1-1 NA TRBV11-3 TGTGCCAGCAAGGACGGCGACGGGAACACTGAAGCTTTCTTT CASKDGDGNTEAFF